These T cell receptor beta chains were read from a single sample in a study of shared clonotypes between healthy human individuals. Data came from immunoSEQ multiplex PCR; TCRdb stores just in-frame clones and leaves some out. Of around 1,900,000 clones listed, about 94% were seen once; the top ten hold more than 1.5%. Sequences were obtained from naive CD8+ T cells from PBMCs. These receptor sequences come from a man aged 18-30 years in good health. Some clones in this sample may be carry-over from other donors' samples. Each CDR3 is given with its conserved first and last residue. D genes are given only for firm matches. The size of a clone is reported for some rows only, either as once, few or many, or as a class for expanded clones.

clone_size j_call d_call v_call cdr3_nt cdr3_aa
once TRBJ2-7 - TRBV27 TGTGCCAGCAGTTTTTGGGGCTACGAGCAGTACTTC CASSFWGYEQYF
- TRBJ2-1 - TRBV7-3 TGTGCCAGCAGCTTAGCTGCAGGGCCGGGTGAGCAGTTCTTC CASSLAAGPGEQFF
- TRBJ2-7 - TRBV7-9 TGTGCCAGCAGCCCTTGGACCGGACAATGGCAGTACTTC CASSPWTGQWQYF
- TRBJ2-7 TRBD1 TRBV5-8 TGTGCCAGCAGCGGAGGGACAGGGAGGAACGAGCAGTACTTC CASSGGTGRNEQYF
- TRBJ2-7 - TRBV29-1 TGCAGCGTTAAAGATAGGCGGGTCTACGAGCAGTACTTC CSVKDRRVYEQYF
- TRBJ2-5 - TRBV11-2 TGTGCCAGCAGTTTTGAGGGGAAGACCCAGTACTTC CASSFEGKTQYF
- TRBJ1-2 - TRBV29-1 TGCAGCGTTGACAGGGGCTATGGCTACACCTTC CSVDRGYGYTF
- TRBJ1-2 - TRBV7-9 TGTGCCAGCAGCTTAATGGGGGGCGGCTACACCTTC CASSLMGGGYTF
- TRBJ2-7 TRBD1 TRBV29-1 TGCAGCGTTGAAGATCTCGGGCAGGGGGCGAAGACCTACGAGCAGTACTTC CSVEDLGQGAKTYEQYF
- TRBJ2-7 TRBD2 TRBV4-1 TGCGCCAGCAGCAATTTACTAGCGGGAGATTTCTACGAGCAGTACTTC CASSNLLAGDFYEQYF
- TRBJ1-4 - TRBV27 TGTGCCAGCAGTTCTCTAAGCCTTGAAAAACTGTTTTTT CASSSLSLEKLFF
- TRBJ2-7 TRBD2 TRBV18 TGTGCCAGCTCCTCAGCGGGAGCAGGCTACGAGCAGTACTTC CASSSAGAGYEQYF
once TRBJ1-5 - TRBV10-3 TGTGCCATCAGGGACGGTAGCAATCAGCCCCAGCATTTT CAIRDGSNQPQHF
- TRBJ2-7 TRBD2 TRBV27 TGTGCCAGCAGTTACGTGACTAGCGGAGGCTACGAGCAGTACTTC CASSYVTSGGYEQYF
once TRBJ2-7 - TRBV2 TGTGCCAGCAGAGGACGGGCGAAGCCCTACGAGCAGTACTTC CASRGRAKPYEQYF
- TRBJ2-5 - TRBV7-9 TGTGCCAGCAGCCAATACGGAGATCCATTGGAGACCCAGTACTTC CASSQYGDPLETQYF
- TRBJ1-2 - TRBV7-8 TGTGCCAGCAGCTTACTCATGGACAGACCTTATGGCTACACCTTC CASSLLMDRPYGYTF
- TRBJ1-1 TRBD1 TRBV19 TGTGCCACCTCAACAGGGGGCACTGAAGCTTTCTTT CATSTGGTEAFF
- TRBJ1-3 - TRBV7-3 TGTGCCAGCAGCTTGAATCCGGGGCATCCTGGAAACACCATATATTTT CASSLNPGHPGNTIYF
- TRBJ1-1 TRBD1 TRBV5-1 TGCGCCAGCAGCTTGTATGACAGGGGGAACACTGAAGCTTTCTTT CASSLYDRGNTEAFF
- TRBJ2-1 - TRBV7-6 TGTGCCAGCAGCTTACCAGGGGACTACAATGAGCAGTTCTTC CASSLPGDYNEQFF
- TRBJ1-1 - TRBV19 TGTGCCAGTAGTACGGAGGGCAGGGTAGCTGAAGCTTTCTTT CASSTEGRVAEAFF
- TRBJ1-2 TRBD1 TRBV10-3 TGTGCCATCAGCCCTACCCCGACAGGGGCTAACTATGGCTACACCTTC CAISPTPTGANYGYTF
- TRBJ2-3 - TRBV4-2 TGTGCCAGCAGCCAAGATTCGGACTCAGATACGCAGTATTTT CASSQDSDSDTQYF
- TRBJ2-7 TRBD2 TRBV28 TGTGCCAGCAGGAGTAGCGGGGGCTCCTACGAGCAGTACTTC CASRSSGGSYEQYF
- TRBJ1-2 - TRBV21-1 TGTGCCAGCAAGTGGAGGGGAAACTATGGCTACACCTTC CASKWRGNYGYTF
- TRBJ1-2 - TRBV19 TGTGCCAGTAGTATGGCAGACAGCCTTGTATCCTATGGCTACACCTTC CASSMADSLVSYGYTF
once TRBJ1-2 - TRBV29-1 TGCAGCTCAGACAGCAACTATGGCTACACCTTC CSSDSNYGYTF
few TRBJ2-1 - TRBV28 TGTGCCAGCAGTTTTAATGAGCAGTTCTTC CASSFNEQFF
- TRBJ2-2 - TRBV10-3 TGTGCCACCCAGTGGCCCGTCGGTGGGGGGGCGCCGGACACCGGGGAGCTGTTTTTT CATQWPVGGGAPDTGELFF
- TRBJ1-6 - TRBV30 TGTGCCTGGTGGCCCGGGGGCACCTCACCCCTCCACTTT CAWWPGGTSPLHF
- TRBJ1-1 TRBD1 TRBV19 TGTGCCAGTAGTCCAAAGGGACAGGGATGGACTGAAGCTTTCTTT CASSPKGQGWTEAFF
- TRBJ2-7 TRBD2 TRBV18 TGTGCCAGCTCACCATCTATCATAGCGGGGACCTCCTACGAGCAGTACTTC CASSPSIIAGTSYEQYF
- TRBJ2-5 TRBD1 TRBV7-9 TGTGCCAGCAGAAAATTCACAGGGGAAGAGACCCAGTACTTC CASRKFTGEETQYF
- TRBJ2-7 TRBD1 TRBV13 TGTGCCAGCAGCTCACCGGGACAGGGGCAGTGGTACGAGCAGTACTTC CASSSPGQGQWYEQYF
- TRBJ2-7 TRBD2 TRBV29-1 TGCAGCGTTGAAGGTGTAGCGGGAGGGCCTCTATACGAGCAGTACTTC CSVEGVAGGPLYEQYF
- TRBJ2-5 - TRBV5-4 TGTGCCAGCAGCTTGAGATGGAATCGAGAGACCCAGTACTTC CASSLRWNRETQYF
- TRBJ2-7 TRBD1 TRBV9 TGTGCCAGCAGCGGACCGGGACAGAGCTCCTACGAGCAGTACTTC CASSGPGQSSYEQYF
- TRBJ2-7 TRBD2 TRBV29-1 TGCAGCGTTGGTAGCGGGAGGGCCGCCGAGCAGTACTTC CSVGSGRAAEQYF
- TRBJ2-7 - TRBV7-9 TGTGCCAGCAGCGAGGGGTGGGAGCAGTACTTC CASSEGWEQYF
- TRBJ2-7 TRBD1 TRBV29-1 TGCAGCGCACGACAGGGGGCCTACGAGCAGTACTTC CSARQGAYEQYF
few TRBJ1-1 - TRBV30 TGTGCCTGGGGAATTGGACAGTACACTGAAGCTTTCTTT CAWGIGQYTEAFF
- TRBJ2-7 - TRBV27 TGTGCCACCAAAGGCCCGGGAGTCTCCTACGAGCAGTACTTC CATKGPGVSYEQYF
few TRBJ1-2 - TRBV11-2 TGTGCCAGCAGCCAGAACCTCCCGGGACGGGATGGCTACACCTTC CASSQNLPGRDGYTF
- TRBJ2-1 - TRBV28 TGTGCCAGCAGTTCCAGGGTAGTAAATGAGCAGTTCTTC CASSSRVVNEQFF
- TRBJ2-7 - TRBV27 TGTGCCAGCAGTTTTGGGGTAGCGAGTACCTACGAGCAGTACTTC CASSFGVASTYEQYF
- TRBJ2-7 TRBD1 TRBV7-2 TGTGCCAGCAGCCCGGGACAGGGGGATTTCTACGAGCAGTACTTC CASSPGQGDFYEQYF
- TRBJ2-1 - TRBV15 TGTGCCACCGACAGTGACAATGAGCAGTTCTTC CATDSDNEQFF
- TRBJ2-1 TRBD2 TRBV7-2 TGTGCCAGCAGCCTGTGGACTAGCGGACTGGAGAATGAGCAGTTCTTC CASSLWTSGLENEQFF
once TRBJ1-1 - TRBV5-1 TGCGCCAGCAGCCAGCTTTCGGCGGCCAGGGGCACTGAAGCTTTCTTT CASSQLSAARGTEAFF
- TRBJ2-1 TRBD1 TRBV4-1 TGCGCCAGCAGCCGAAGGACAGGAGTATACAATGAGCAGTTCTTC CASSRRTGVYNEQFF
- TRBJ1-6 - TRBV28 TGTGCCAGCAGTTTATGGGGGGAGGTGGGTTCACCCCTCCACTTT CASSLWGEVGSPLHF